This TCR beta chain is drawn from a study of Ad26.COV2.S vaccination and SARS-CoV-2 variants. Study at large: The donor was enrolled in the Ad26.COV2.S arm of the COV1001 trial. Doses of Ad26.COV2.S were injected into muscle once or twice, 56 days apart. Study conclusions and caveats: Compared with placebo recipients, vaccine recipients had higher spike-specific TCR breadth.

Indicated treatment: some 19 received Ad26.COV2.S at low or high dose, single or two shots; 5 received placebo; per-sample allocation not given. The samples were gathered on day 63 after the first injection of vaccine or placebo. Vaccination employed an Ad26 vector expressing the Wuhan-strain SARS-CoV-2 spike. Generated by immunoSEQ multiplex PCR, the TCRdb table keeps only in-frame clones and is missing some. Of around 450,000 clones in the sample, more than 75% are singletons; the top ten hold about 3.6%. A remark on this clone: As yet, its antigen is unknown.

The CDR3 runs 13 residues. Between the trimmed V and J ends, which lost 6 bases and 5 bases, there was a span of 10 bases. Per the germline V gene, CDR1 is MNHEY and CDR2 is SVGAGI. The clonotype comes from a person aged 18-60 years who received the Ad26.COV2.S COVID-19 vaccine or a placebo. This chain links TRBV6-5 with TRBJ2-2; D call uncertain. Sequencing was performed on peripheral blood, taken in a trial of Ad26.COV2.S vaccine versus placebo. Here the CDR3 DNA reads TGTGCCAGCAGAACAATAGAAACCGGGGAGCTGTTTTTT. Translated, it gives CASRTIETGELFF.